A selection of T cell receptor beta chains follows, all from one sample in a study of cytomegalovirus exposure and HLA in healthy donors. Method: immunoSEQ multiplex PCR; TCRdb's copy keeps in-frame clones and lacks some. The data contain under 200,000 clones, 79% of them singletons. The sequencing sample was made of PBMCs. The receptors here all came from a woman under 40 in good health and CMV-seropositive. The CDR3 runs from the conserved cysteine through the conserved F or W. D genes are given only for firm matches. Only part of the rows carry a size: once, few, many, or a class if the clone is expanded.

>TRBJ1-5|.|TRBV10-3|.
TGTGCCATCAGCGTAGGGGATCAGCCCCAGCATTTT
CAISVGDQPQHF
>TRBJ2-1|.|TRBV27|TRBD2
TGTGCCAGCAGGGCTAGCGGGAGCCCCTACAATGAGCAGCTCTTC
CASRASGSPYNEQLF
>TRBJ1-1|.|TRBV5-1|.
TGCGCCAGCAGCTTGGTCCGCGGAAACACTGAAGCTTTCTTT
CASSLVRGNTEAFF
>TRBJ2-7|.|TRBV7-8|TRBD2
TGTGCCAGCAGCTTGGGGGGGGACTTAGGAGTCTACGAGCAGTACTTC
CASSLGGDLGVYEQYF
>TRBJ2-2|.|TRBV5-5|.
TGTGCCAGCAGCCTTACAGGAGTTAACACCGGGGAGCTGTTTTTT
CASSLTGVNTGELFF
>TRBJ1-4|few|TRBV11-2|.
TGTGCCAGCAGCGCGCGGACAGTTAATGAAAAACTGTTTTTT
CASSARTVNEKLFF
>TRBJ1-2|.|TRBV29-1|.
TGCAGCGTCGGAGTGACAGAGTATGGCTACACCTTC
CSVGVTEYGYTF
>TRBJ1-2|.|TRBV7-2|.
TGTGCCAGCAGCAGTGTAGGATTGGGCGGCTACACCTTC
CASSSVGLGGYTF
>TRBJ1-5|.|TRBV2|.
TGTGCCAGCAGGCCGGGCCGGGAGCGGTTCACCCCAAATAGCAATCAGCCCCAGCATTTT
CASRPGRERFTPNSNQPQHF
>TRBJ1-4|.|TRBV27|.
TGTGCCAGCAGTTTATTGGGGGGTCAAGGAGAAAAACTGTTTTTT
CASSLLGGQGEKLFF
>TRBJ2-7|.|TRBV27|.
TGTGCCAGCAGACCCTCCCTAGGCTACGAGCAGTACTTC
CASRPSLGYEQYF
>TRBJ1-1|few|TRBV5-1|.
TGCGCCAGCAAAGGTCCAGGGGACACTGAAGCTTTCTTT
CASKGPGDTEAFF
>TRBJ1-1|.|TRBV18|.
TGTGCCAGCTCACCCTATTCAAGTCCGGGACAAATGAACACTGAAGCTTTCTTT
CASSPYSSPGQMNTEAFF
>TRBJ1-2|.|TRBV4-1|TRBD1
TGCGCCAGCAGCCAAGGACAGGGGCTTTACGAGGACGGCTACACCTTC
CASSQGQGLYEDGYTF
>TRBJ2-6|.|TRBV9|.
TGTGCCAGCACCCTAGGGTACGGAGGCTCTGGGGCCAACGTCCTGACTTTC
CASTLGYGGSGANVLTF
>TRBJ2-1|.|TRBV4-1|TRBD2
TGCGCCAGCAGCCAAGGGACTAGCGGGGGGGCCGCCCCGTTCTTC
CASSQGTSGGAAPFF
>TRBJ2-4|.|TRBV28|TRBD2
TGTGCCAGCAGTTCCCCGGGAGGGGGGAACATTCAGTACTTC
CASSSPGGGNIQYF
>TRBJ1-1|.|TRBV18|TRBD1
TGTGCCAGCTCACCACTAGGACAGGGGAATGAAGCTTTCTTT
CASSPLGQGNEAFF
>TRBJ1-1|.|TRBV25-1|.
TGTGCCAGCAGTTCGGACATGAACACTGAAGCTTTCTTT
CASSSDMNTEAFF
>TRBJ1-1|.|TRBV19|TRBD1
TGTGCCAGTAGTATCCGGTCCAGGGGGGCCGCTGAAGCTTTCTTT
CASSIRSRGAAEAFF
>TRBJ1-4|.|TRBV19|.
TGTGCCAGTAGTAAGGTGCGAAGGGGTGAAAAACTGTTTTTT
CASSKVRRGEKLFF
>TRBJ1-3|.|TRBV7-8|.
TGTGCCAGCGGCGTATTTGGGGGCTACGGTGGAAACACCATATATTTT
CASGVFGGYGGNTIYF
>TRBJ1-4|.|TRBV27|.
TGTGCCAGCACCAATATAGGGGCAGGGTGGTACGAAAAACTGTTTTTT
CASTNIGAGWYEKLFF
>TRBJ1-1|.|TRBV6-5|.
TGTGCCAGCAGTTACGGGGGGTGGGTGAACACTGAAGCTTTCTTT
CASSYGGWVNTEAFF
>TRBJ1-5|.|TRBV19|TRBD1
TGTGCCAGTAGTATAGGAGTCAAGAGGACAGGGAGGTTTGATCAGCCCCAGCATTTT
CASSIGVKRTGRFDQPQHF
>TRBJ1-2|.|TRBV7-6|TRBD1
TGTGCCAGCAGCTTAGAGACGACAGGGGAAGGCTACACCTTC
CASSLETTGEGYTF
>TRBJ2-1|.|TRBV7-2|.
TGTGCCAGCAGCTTAGCGGGGTCTAGAGGGTACAATGAGCAGTTCTTC
CASSLAGSRGYNEQFF
>TRBJ1-1|once|TRBV13|.
TGTGCCAGCAGCTTAGGACAGGGCCCTGAAGCTTTCTTT
CASSLGQGPEAFF
>TRBJ1-2|.|TRBV11-2|TRBD1
TGTGCCAGCAGCTCGACAGGGATCAAAGAGAATGGCTACACCTTC
CASSSTGIKENGYTF
>TRBJ2-2|.|TRBV7-6|TRBD2
TGTGCCAGCACACCGCGGGCAGCGGGGACCGGGGAGCTGTTTTTT
CASTPRAAGTGELFF
>TRBJ2-2|few|TRBV7-2|TRBD1
TGTGCCAGCAGCCCTCAGGGGGCGCTCACCGGGGAGCTGTTTTTT
CASSPQGALTGELFF
>TRBJ2-5|.|TRBV7-8|TRBD2
TGTGCCAGCAGCTTAGGGGTGACTAGCGGTCAAGAGACCCAGTACTTC
CASSLGVTSGQETQYF
>TRBJ2-7|few|TRBV14|.
TGTGCCAGCAGCCAAGATGAGGACTTCTCGAACTACGAGCAGTACTTC
CASSQDEDFSNYEQYF
>TRBJ1-2|.|TRBV5-1|.
TGCGCCAGCAGCTTGGGTCCAGGGAACTATGGCTACACCTTC
CASSLGPGNYGYTF
>TRBJ2-5|.|TRBV2|.
TGTGCCAGCAGCTTACTAAGGACGGGGGAGACCCAGTACTTC
CASSLLRTGETQYF
>TRBJ2-1|.|TRBV2|TRBD2
TGTGCCAGCAGTTTGACTAGCGGATTCTACAATGAGCAGTTCTTC
CASSLTSGFYNEQFF
>TRBJ1-2|.|TRBV30|TRBD1
TGTGCCTGGGGGACAGGGCCCTATGGCTACACCTTC
CAWGTGPYGYTF
>TRBJ1-1|few|TRBV6-6|TRBD1
TGTGCCAGCAGTCGACAGGGGACCATGAACACTGAAGCTTTCTTT
CASSRQGTMNTEAFF
>TRBJ1-1|.|TRBV23-1|.
TGCGCCAGCAGTCGATATAGCCCCGCGGATGAAGCTTTCTTT
CASSRYSPADEAFF
>TRBJ1-2|few|TRBV5-4|TRBD1
TGTGCCAGCAGCCGACAGGGGGGGTCCTATGGCTACACCTTC
CASSRQGGSYGYTF
>TRBJ1-6|.|TRBV5-5|.
TGTGCCAGCAGCCCCTCCACAGGGCTCCCAGCACCCCTCCACTTT
CASSPSTGLPAPLHF
>TRBJ2-7|.|TRBV25-1|TRBD1
TGTGCCAGCAGTGCGGGACAGCACTACGAGCAGTACTTC
CASSAGQHYEQYF
>TRBJ2-1|once|TRBV7-2|.
TGTGCCAGCAGCTTAGGGGGCCCAGGGTTCTTC
CASSLGGPGFF
>TRBJ2-5|.|TRBV4-3|TRBD2
TGCGCCAGCAGCCTTTCTACCGGGACTAGCGTTGAGACCCAGTACTTC
CASSLSTGTSVETQYF
>TRBJ2-7|.|TRBV6-5|.
TGTGCCAGCAGAGGAATGGCGGCCTACGAGCAGTACTTC
CASRGMAAYEQYF